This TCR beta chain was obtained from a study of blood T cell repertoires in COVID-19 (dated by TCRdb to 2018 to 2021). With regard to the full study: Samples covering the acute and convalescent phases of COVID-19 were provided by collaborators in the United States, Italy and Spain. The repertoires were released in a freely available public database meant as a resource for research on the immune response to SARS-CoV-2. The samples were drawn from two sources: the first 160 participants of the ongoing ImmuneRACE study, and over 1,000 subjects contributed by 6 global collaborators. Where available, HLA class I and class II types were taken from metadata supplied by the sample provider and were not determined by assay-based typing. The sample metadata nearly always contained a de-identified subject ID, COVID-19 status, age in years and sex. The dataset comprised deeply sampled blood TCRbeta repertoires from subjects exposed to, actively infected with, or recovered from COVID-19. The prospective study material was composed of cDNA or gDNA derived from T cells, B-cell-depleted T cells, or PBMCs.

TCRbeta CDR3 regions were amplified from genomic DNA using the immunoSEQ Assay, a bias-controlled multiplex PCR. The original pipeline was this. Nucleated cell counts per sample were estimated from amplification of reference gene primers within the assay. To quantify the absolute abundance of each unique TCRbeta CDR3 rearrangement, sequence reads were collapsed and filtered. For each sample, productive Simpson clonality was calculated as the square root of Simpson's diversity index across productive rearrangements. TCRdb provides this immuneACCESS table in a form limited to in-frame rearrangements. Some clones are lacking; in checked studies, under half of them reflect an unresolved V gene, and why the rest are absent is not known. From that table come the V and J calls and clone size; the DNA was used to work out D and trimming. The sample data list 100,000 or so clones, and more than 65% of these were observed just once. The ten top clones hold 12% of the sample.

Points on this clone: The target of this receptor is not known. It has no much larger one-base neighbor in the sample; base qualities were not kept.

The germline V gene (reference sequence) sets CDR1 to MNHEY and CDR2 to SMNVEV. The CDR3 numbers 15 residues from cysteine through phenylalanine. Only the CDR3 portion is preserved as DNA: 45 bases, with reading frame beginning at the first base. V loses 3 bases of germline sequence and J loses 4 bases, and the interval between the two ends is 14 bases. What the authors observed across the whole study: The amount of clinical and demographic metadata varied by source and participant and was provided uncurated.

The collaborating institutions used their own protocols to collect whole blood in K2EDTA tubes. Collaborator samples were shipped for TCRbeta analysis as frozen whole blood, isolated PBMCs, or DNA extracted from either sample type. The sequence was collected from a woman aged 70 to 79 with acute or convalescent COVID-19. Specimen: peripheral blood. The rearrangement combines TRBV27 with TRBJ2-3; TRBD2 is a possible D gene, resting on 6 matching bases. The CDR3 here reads CASSLTPTGADTQYF. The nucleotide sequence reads TGTGCCAGCAGTTTGACTCCCACGGGGGCAGATACGCAGTATTTT.